This T cell receptor beta chain originates from a study of low-dose radiotherapy and immunotherapy resistance in tumors. Time point noted: before trial treatment. Donors, who were enrolled in a single-arm phase I dose-escalation trial, received nivolumab, ipilimumab, aspirin, low-dose cyclophosphamide and low-dose radiotherapy. Gene-specific TRAV and TRBV primers were used for first-strand cDNA, covering alpha and beta chains. It was with a constant-region primer and a V-primer adapter that TCRs were amplified over approximately 18 PCR cycles. TCRdb re-called the reads through MiXCR, storing one row per CDR3 protein. Among 75,000 to 95,000 distinct CDR3 sequences listed, 9.4% were seen once. Trimming left V 3 bases short and J 3 bases short, with 5 bases between. This CDR3 has 12 residues. Germline V CDR1 and CDR2: LNHDA, SQIVND (reference sequence). This clonotype came up many times.

The sample was PBMCs, taken before treatment. This sequence originates from a male donor with prostate cancer. This chain links TRBV19 with TRBJ1-2, with D uncertain. For the CDR3, the DNA is TGTGCCAGTAGTATCGCGGACTATGGCTACACCTTC. This codes for CASSIADYGYTF.